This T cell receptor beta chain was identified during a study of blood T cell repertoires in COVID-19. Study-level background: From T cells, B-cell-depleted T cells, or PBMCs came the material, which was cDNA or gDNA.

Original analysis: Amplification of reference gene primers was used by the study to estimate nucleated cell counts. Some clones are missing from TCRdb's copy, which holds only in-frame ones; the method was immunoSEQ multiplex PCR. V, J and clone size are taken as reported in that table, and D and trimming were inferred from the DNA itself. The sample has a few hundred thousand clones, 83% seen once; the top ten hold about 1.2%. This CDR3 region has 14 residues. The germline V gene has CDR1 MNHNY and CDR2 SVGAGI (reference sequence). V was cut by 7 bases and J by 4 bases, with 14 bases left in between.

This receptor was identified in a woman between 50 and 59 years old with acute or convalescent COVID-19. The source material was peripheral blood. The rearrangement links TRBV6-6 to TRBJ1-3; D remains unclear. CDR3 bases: TGTGCCAGCACTGGGTCCCCGAGGGGAAACACCATATATTTT. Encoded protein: CASTGSPRGNTIYF.